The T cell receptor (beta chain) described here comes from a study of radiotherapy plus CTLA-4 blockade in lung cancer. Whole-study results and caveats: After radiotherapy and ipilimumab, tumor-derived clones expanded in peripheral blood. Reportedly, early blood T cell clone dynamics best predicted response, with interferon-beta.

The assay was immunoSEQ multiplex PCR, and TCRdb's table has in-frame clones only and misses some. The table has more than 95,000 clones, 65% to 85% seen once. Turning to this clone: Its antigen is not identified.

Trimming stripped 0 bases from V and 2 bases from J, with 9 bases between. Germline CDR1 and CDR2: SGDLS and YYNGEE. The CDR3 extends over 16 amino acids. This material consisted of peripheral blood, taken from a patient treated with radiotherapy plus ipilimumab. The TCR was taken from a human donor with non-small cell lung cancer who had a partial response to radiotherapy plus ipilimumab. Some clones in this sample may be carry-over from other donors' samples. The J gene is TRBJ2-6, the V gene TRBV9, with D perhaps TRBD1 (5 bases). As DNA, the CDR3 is TGTGCCAGCAGCGTAGGTGGCAGGGCTGGGGCCAACGTCCTGACTTTC. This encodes CASSVGGRAGANVLTF.